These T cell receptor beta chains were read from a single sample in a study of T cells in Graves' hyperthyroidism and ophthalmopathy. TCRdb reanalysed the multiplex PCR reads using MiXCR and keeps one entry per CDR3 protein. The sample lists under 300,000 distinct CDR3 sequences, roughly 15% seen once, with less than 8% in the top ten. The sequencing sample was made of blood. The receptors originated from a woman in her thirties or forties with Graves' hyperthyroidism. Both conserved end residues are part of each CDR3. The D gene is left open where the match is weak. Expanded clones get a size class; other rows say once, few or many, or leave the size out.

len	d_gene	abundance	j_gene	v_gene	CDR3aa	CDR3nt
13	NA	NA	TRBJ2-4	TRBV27	CASSGPGANIQYF	TGTGCCAGCAGTGGCCCGGGGGCCAACATTCAGTACTTC
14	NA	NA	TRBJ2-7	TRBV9	CASSVGQNSYEQYF	TGTGCCAGCAGCGTTGGTCAGAACAGCTACGAGCAGTACTTC
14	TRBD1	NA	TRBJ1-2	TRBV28	CASSPGQGAPGYTF	TGTGCCAGCAGCCCGGGACAGGGGGCTCCTGGCTACACCTTC
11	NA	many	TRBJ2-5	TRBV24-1	CATSRSETQYF	TGTGCCACCAGTAGAAGCGAGACCCAGTACTTC
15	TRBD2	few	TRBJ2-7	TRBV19	CASSATSGVLYEQYF	TGTGCCAGTAGTGCAACTAGCGGAGTTCTCTACGAGCAGTACTTC
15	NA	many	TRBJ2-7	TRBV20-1	CSASSSASVGHEQYF	TGCAGTGCTAGTAGCTCGGCATCGGTAGGCCACGAGCAGTACTTC
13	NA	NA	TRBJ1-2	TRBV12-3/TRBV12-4	CASSTSWTDGYTF	TGTGCCAGCAGTACCTCATGGACGGATGGCTACACCTTC
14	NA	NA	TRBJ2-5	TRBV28	CASSLSGYSGTQYF	TGTGCCAGCAGTTTATCCGGCTACTCAGGGACCCAGTACTTC
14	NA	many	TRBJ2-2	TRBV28	CASSLTGNTGELFF	TGTGCCAGCAGTTTGACAGGGAACACCGGGGAGCTGTTTTTT
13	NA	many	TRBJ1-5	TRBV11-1	CASSLDRDQPQHF	TGTGCCAGCAGCTTGGACCGGGATCAGCCCCAGCATTTT
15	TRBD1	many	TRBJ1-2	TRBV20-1	CSARRTGGNGYGYTF	TGCAGTGCTAGGCGGACAGGGGGAAACGGCTATGGCTACACCTTC
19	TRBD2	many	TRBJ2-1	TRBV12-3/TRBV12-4	CASTRLFGASGRSYNEQFF	TGTGCCAGCACCAGACTTTTTGGGGCTAGCGGTCGCTCCTACAATGAGCAGTTCTTC
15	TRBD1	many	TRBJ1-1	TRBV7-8	CASSLGDRAGSFAFF	TGTGCCAGCAGCTTAGGGGACAGGGCAGGCAGTTTTGCTTTCTTT
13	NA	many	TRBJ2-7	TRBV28	CASTFMGVDEQYF	TGTGCCAGCACTTTTATGGGGGTCGACGAGCAGTACTTC
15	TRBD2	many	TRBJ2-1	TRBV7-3	CASSLLAGGPNEQFF	TGTGCCAGCAGCTTACTAGCGGGAGGGCCCAATGAGCAGTTCTTC
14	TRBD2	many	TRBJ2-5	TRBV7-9	CASSFGLAGVGQYF	TGTGCCAGCAGCTTCGGACTAGCGGGAGTCGGCCAGTACTTC
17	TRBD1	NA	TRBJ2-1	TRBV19	CASSIERRGQGANEQFF	TGTGCCAGTAGTATAGAACGGCGGGGACAGGGGGCCAATGAGCAGTTCTTC
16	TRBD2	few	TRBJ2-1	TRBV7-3	CASSPAPGLAGNEQFF	TGTGCCAGCAGCCCGGCCCCGGGACTAGCAGGAAATGAGCAGTTCTTC